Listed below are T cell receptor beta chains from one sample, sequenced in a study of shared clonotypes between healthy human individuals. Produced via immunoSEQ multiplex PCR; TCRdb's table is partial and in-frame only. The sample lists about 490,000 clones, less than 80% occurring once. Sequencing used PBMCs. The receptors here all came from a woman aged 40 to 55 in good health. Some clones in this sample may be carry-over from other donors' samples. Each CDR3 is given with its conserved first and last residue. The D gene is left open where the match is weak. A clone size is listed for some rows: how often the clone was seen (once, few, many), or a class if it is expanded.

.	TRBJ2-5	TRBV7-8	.	CASSLAGSSPARETQYF
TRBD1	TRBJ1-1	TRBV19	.	CASSIHLPTGVNTEAFF
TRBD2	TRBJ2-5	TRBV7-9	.	CASSGGGETQYF
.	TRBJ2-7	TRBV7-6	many	CASSVSGAYEQYF
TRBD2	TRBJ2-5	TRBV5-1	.	CASRPAGGPGETQYF
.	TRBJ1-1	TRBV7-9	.	CASSLGERVAFF
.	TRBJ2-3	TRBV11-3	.	CASSLGRASTDTQYF
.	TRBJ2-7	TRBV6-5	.	CASSYATGFYEQYF
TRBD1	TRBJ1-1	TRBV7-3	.	CASSPGGGEAFF
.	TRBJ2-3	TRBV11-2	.	CASTSRATGTDTQYF
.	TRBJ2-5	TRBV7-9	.	CASSSRTVPREETQYF
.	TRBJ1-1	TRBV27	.	CASSLNGGDTEAFF
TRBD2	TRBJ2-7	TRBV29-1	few	CSVPGLAGAEQYF
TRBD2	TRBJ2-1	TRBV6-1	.	CASSDLAGGYNEQFF
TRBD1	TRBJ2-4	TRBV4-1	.	CASSHPGQGAGAKNIQYF
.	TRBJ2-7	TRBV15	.	CATSPRRRQGSAYEQYF
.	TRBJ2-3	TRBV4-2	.	CASSQDPGPAPDTQYF
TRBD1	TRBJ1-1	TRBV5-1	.	CASSYTGQGTEAFF
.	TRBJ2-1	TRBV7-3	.	CASSLTPERARAGQFF
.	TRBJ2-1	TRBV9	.	CASSVSGHGRNEQFF
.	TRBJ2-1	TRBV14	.	CASSRRTTSYNEQFF
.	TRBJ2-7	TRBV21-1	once	CASSKEGNSLEQYF
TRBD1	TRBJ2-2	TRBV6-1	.	CASSVDRAFDTGELFF
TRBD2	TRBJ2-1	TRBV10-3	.	CAISDRTSNTPYNEQFF